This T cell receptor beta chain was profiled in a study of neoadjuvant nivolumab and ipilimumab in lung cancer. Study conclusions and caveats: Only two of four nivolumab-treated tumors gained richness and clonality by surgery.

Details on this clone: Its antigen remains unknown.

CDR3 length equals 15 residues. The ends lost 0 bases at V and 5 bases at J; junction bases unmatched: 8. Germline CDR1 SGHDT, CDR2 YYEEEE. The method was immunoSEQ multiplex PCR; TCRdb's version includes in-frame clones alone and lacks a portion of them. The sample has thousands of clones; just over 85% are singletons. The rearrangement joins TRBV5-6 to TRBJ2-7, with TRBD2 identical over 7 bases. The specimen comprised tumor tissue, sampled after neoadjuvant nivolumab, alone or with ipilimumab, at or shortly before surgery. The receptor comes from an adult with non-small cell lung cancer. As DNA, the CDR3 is TGTGCCAGCAGCTTGGGATGGGGGGGTGTCGACGAGCAGTACTTC. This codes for CASSLGWGGVDEQYF.